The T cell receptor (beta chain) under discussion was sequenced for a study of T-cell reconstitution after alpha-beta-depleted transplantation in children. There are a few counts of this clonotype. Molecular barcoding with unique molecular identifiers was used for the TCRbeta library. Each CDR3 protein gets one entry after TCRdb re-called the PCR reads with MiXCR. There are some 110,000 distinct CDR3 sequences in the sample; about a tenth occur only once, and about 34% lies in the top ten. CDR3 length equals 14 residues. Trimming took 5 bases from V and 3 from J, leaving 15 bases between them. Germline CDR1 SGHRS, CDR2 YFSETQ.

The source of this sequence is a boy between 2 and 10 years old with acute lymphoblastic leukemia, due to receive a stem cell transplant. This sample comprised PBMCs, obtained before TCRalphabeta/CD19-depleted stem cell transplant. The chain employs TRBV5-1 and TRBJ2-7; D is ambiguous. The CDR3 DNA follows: TGCGCCAGCAGAAATTACAGCGACCGCTACGAGCAGTACTTC. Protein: CASRNYSDRYEQYF.